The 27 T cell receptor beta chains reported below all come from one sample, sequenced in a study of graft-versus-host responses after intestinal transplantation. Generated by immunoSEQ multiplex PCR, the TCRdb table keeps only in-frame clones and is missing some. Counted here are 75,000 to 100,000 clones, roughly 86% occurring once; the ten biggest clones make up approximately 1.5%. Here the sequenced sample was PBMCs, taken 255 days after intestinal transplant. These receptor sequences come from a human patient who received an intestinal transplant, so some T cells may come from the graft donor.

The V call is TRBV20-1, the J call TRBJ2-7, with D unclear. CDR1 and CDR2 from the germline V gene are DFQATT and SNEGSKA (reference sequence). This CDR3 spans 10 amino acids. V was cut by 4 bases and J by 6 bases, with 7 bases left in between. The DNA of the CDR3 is TGCAGTGCTATAGGGCGCGAGCAGTACTTC. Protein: CSAIGREQYF.

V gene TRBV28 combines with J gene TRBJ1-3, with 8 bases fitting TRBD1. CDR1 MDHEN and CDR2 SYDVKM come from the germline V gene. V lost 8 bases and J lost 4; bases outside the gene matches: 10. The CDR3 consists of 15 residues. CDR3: CASGLMTGVGNTIYF. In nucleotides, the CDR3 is TGTGCCAGCGGACTGATGACAGGGGTCGGAAACACCATATATTTT. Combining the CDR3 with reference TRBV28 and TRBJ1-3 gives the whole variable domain DVKVTQSSRYLVKRTGEKVFLECVQDMDHENMFWYRQDPGLGLRLIYFSYDVKMKEKGDIPEGYSVSREKKERFSLILESASTNQTSMYLCASGLMTGVGNTIYFGEGSWLTVV.

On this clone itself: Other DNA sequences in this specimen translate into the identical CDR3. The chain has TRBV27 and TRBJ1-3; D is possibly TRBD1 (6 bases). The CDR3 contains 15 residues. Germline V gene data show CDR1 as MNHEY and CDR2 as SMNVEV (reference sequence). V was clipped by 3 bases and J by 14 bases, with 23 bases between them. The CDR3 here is CASSFSGTPVSPLYF. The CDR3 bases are TGTGCCAGCAGTTTCTCCGGGACACCGGTCTCGCCCCTATATTTT.

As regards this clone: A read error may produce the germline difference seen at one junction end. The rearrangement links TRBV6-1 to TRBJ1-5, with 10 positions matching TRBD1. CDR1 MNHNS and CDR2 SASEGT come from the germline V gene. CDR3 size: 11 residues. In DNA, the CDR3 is TGTGCCAGCAGTGAATCCGGGACAGGGGTTTTT. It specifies CASSESGTGVF.

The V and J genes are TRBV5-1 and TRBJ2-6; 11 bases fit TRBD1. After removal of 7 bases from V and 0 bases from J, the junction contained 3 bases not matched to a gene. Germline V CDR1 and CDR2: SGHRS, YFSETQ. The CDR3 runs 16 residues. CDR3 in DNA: TGCGCCAGCGGACAGGGGGCCCTCTCTGGGGCCAACGTCCTGACTTTC. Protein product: CASGQGALSGANVLTF.

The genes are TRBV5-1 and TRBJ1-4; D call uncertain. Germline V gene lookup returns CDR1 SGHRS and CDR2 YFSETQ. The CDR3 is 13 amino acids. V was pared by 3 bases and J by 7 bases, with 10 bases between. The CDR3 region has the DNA TGCGCCAGCAGCTGGACCCGAGGTGAAAAACTGTTTTTT. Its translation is CASSWTRGEKLFF.

CDR3 residues: CASSIQGARTEAFF. In DNA form, the CDR3 reads TGTGCCAGCAGCATACAGGGGGCGAGGACTGAAGCTTTCTTT. This sequence joins TRBV5-4 and TRBJ1-1, with 9 bases matching TRBD1. Trimming removed 4 bases from V and 5 bases from J; junction bases left unmatched: 6. Looked up from germline, CDR1 is SGHNT and CDR2 is YYREEE (reference sequence). The CDR3 is made up of 14 amino acids.

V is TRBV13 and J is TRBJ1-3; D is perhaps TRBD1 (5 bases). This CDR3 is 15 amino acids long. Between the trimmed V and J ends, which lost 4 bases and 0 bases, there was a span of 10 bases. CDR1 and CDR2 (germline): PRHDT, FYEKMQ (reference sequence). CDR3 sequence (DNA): TGTGCCAGCAGCTCCCGGGGCCCCTCTGGAAACACCATATATTTT. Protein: CASSSRGPSGNTIYF. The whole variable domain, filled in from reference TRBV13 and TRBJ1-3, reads AAGVIQSPRHLIKEKRETATLKCYPIPRHDTVYWYQQGPGQDPQFLISFYEKMQSDKGSIPDRFSAQQFSDYHSELNMSSLELGDSALYFCASSSRGPSGNTIYFGEGSWLTVV.

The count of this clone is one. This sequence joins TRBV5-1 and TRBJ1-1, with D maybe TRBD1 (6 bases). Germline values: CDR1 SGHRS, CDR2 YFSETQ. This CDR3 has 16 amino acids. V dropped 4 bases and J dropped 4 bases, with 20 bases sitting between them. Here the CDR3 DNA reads TGCGCCAGCAGCGTCCTAGGGGGGCCAGGCGGCACTGAAGCTTTCTTT. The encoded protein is CASSVLGGPGGTEAFF.

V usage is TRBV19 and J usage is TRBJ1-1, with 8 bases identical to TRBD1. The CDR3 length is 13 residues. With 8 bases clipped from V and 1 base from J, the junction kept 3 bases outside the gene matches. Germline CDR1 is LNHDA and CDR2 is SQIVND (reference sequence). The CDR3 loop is CASDRGPNTEAFF. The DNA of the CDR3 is TGTGCCAGTGACAGGGGACCGAACACTGAAGCTTTCTTT.

As DNA, the CDR3 is TGTGCCAGCAGCCAAGCTAGCGGGGACACAGATACGCAGTATTTT. Amino acid sequence: CASSQASGDTDTQYF. The V call is TRBV4-2, the J call TRBJ2-3, with 9 bases matching TRBD2. After removal of 1 base from V and 2 bases from J, the junction contained 1 base not matched to a gene. Germline V gene sequence: CDR1 LGHNA, CDR2 YNFKEQ. CDR3 size: 15 residues.

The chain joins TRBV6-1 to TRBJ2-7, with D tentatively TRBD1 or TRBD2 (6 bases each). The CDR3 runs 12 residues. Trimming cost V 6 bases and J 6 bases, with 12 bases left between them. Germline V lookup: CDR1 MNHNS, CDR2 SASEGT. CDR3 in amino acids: CASRGRGLEQYV. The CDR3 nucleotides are TGTGCCAGCAGGGGACGGGGGCTCGAGCAGTACGTC.

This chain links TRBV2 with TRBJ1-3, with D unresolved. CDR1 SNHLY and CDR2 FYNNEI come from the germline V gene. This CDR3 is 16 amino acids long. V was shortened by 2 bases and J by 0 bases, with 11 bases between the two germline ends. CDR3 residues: CASSEIEPSSGNTIYF. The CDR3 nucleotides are TGTGCCAGCAGTGAAATCGAGCCGTCCTCTGGAAACACCATATATTTT.

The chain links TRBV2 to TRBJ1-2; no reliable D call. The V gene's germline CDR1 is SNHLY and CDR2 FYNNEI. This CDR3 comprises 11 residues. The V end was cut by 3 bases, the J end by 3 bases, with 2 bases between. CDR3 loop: CASSEYYGYTF. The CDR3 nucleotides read TGTGCCAGCAGTGAGTACTATGGCTACACCTTC.

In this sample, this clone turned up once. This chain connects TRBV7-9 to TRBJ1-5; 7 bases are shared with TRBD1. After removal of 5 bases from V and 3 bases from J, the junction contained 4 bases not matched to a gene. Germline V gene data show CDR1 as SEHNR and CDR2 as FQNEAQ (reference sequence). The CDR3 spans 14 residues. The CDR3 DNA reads TGTGCCAGCAGCCCGACAGGGCCCAATCAGCCCCAGCATTTT. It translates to CASSPTGPNQPQHF.

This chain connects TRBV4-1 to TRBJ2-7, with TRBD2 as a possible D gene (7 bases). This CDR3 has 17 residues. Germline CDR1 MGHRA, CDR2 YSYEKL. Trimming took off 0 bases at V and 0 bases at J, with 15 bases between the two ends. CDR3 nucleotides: TGCGCCAGCAGCCAAGATGGAGGGGGGGAGAGCTCCTACGAGCAGTACTTC. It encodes CASSQDGGGESSYEQYF.

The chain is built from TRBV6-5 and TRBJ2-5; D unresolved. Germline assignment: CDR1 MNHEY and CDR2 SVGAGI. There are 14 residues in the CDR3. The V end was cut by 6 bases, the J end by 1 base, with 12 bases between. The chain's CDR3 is CASSPNGPQETQYF. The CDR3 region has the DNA TGTGCCAGCAGCCCAAATGGGCCCCAAGAGACCCAGTACTTC.

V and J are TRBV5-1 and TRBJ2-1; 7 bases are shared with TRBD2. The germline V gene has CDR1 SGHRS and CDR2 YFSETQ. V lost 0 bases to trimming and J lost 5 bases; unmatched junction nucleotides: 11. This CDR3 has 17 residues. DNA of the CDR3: TGCGCCAGCAGCTTGGATGGTCGGGCTAGCGGACACAATGAGCAGTTCTTC. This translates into CASSLDGRASGHNEQFF.

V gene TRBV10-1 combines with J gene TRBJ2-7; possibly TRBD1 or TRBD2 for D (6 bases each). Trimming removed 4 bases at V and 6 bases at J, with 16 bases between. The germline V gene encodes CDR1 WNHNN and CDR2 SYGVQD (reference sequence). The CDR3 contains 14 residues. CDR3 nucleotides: TGCGCCAGCAGTGCCCTGCGTGAGGGGGGCGAGCAGTACTTC. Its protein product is CASSALREGGEQYF.

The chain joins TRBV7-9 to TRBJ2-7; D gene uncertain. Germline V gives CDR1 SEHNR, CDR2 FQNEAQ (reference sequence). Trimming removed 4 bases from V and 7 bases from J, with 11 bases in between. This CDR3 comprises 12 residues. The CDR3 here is CASSSRVDEQYV. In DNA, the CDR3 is TGTGCCAGCAGCTCCCGGGTAGATGAGCAGTACGTC.

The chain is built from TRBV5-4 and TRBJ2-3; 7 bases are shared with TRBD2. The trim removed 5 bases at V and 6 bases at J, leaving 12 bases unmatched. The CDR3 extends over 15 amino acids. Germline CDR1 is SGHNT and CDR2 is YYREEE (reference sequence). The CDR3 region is CASRPSVAGVDTQYF. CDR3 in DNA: TGTGCCAGCAGGCCTAGTGTCGCGGGAGTGGATACGCAGTATTTT.

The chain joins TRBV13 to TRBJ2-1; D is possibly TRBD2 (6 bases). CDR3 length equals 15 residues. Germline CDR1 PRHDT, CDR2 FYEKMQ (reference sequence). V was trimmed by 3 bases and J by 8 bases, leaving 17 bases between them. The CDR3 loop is CASSFAGLPSDEQFF. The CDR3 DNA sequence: TGTGCCAGCAGCTTCGCGGGACTCCCCAGCGATGAGCAGTTCTTC.

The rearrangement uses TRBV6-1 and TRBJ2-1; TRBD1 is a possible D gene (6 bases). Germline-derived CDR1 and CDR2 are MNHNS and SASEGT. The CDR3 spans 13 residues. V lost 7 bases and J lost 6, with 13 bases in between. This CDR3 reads CASTRGRGNEQFF. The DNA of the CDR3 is TGTGCCAGCACCCGAGGCAGGGGCAATGAGCAGTTCTTC.

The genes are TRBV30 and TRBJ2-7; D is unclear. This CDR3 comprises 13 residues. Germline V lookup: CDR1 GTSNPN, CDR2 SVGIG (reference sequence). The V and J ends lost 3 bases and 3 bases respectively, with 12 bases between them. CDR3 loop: CAWSRAPLYEQYV. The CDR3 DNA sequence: TGTGCCTGGAGCCGGGCTCCCCTCTACGAGCAGTACGTC.

The CDR3 bases are TGTGCCAGCAGCAGGGGGGAAGAGACCCAGTACTTC. Its translation is CASSRGEETQYF. The rearrangement uses TRBV28 and TRBJ2-5; maybe TRBD1 (7 bases). The V end was cut by 6 bases, the J end by 3 bases, with 8 bases between. The germline V gene encodes CDR1 MDHEN and CDR2 SYDVKM. CDR3 size: 12 residues. The full variable domain, with the rest looked up from reference TRBV28 and TRBJ2-5, is DVKVTQSSRYLVKRTGEKVFLECVQDMDHENMFWYRQDPGLGLRLIYFSYDVKMKEKGDIPEGYSVSREKKERFSLILESASTNQTSMYLCASSRGEETQYFGPGTRLLVL.

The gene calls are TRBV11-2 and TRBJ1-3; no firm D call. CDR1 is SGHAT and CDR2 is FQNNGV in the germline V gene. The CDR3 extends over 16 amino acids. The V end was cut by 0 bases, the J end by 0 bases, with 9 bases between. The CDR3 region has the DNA TGTGCCAGCAGCTTAGACGGCCCGTACTCTGGAAACACCATATATTTT. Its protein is CASSLDGPYSGNTIYF. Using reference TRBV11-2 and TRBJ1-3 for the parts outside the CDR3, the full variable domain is EAGVAQSPRYKIIEKRQSVAFWCNPISGHATLYWYQQILGQGPKLLIQFQNNGVVDDSQLPKDRFSAERLKGVDSTLKIQPAKLEDSAVYLCASSLDGPYSGNTIYFGEGSWLTVV.

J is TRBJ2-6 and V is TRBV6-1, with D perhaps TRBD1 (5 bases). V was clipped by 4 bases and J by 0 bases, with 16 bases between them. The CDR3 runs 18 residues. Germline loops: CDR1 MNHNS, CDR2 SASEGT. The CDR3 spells CASSGKDRKNSGANVLTF. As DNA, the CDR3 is TGTGCCAGCAGTGGTAAAGACAGAAAGAACTCTGGGGCCAACGTCCTGACTTTC.